The 32 T cell receptor beta chains below were found in one sample sequenced in a study of shared clonotypes between healthy human individuals. TCRdb's copy holds only in-frame clones and misses some; the assay was immunoSEQ multiplex PCR. Among 2 million to 2.5 million clones listed, under 95% were seen once. The sequencing sample was made of naive CD4+ T cells from PBMCs. Subset given: CD45RA+ positively selected. The receptors were sampled from a man between 18 and 29 years old in good health. Some clones in this sample may be carry-over from other donors' samples.

The V call is TRBV7-2, the J call TRBJ2-7, with 7 positions matching TRBD1. CDR3 length: 12 residues. Trimming took 9 bases from V and 2 from J; bases not matched to a gene: 4. Germline CDR1 reads SGHTA; CDR2 reads FQGNSA. The CDR3: CASNRGPYEQYF. CDR3 coding DNA: TGTGCCAGTAACAGGGGTCCCTACGAGCAGTACTTC.

This chain joins TRBV28 and TRBJ1-2, with 7 bases identical to TRBD1. Looked up from germline, CDR1 is MDHEN and CDR2 is SYDVKM. The V segment lost 1 base and the J segment 3 bases; nucleotides outside the gene matches: 8. The CDR3 runs 16 residues. The CDR3 region is CASSLSVRGPHYGYTF. CDR3 in DNA: TGTGCCAGCAGTTTATCAGTGAGGGGGCCCCACTATGGCTACACCTTC.

The chain couples TRBV28 to TRBJ1-5; D possibly corresponds to TRBD1 (5 bases). V was shortened by 3 bases and J by 6 bases, with 15 bases between the two germline ends. The CDR3 sequence is 15 residues long. The germline gives CDR1 MDHEN, CDR2 SYDVKM. CDR3 loop: CASSFRDRAIQPQHF. The CDR3 nucleotides read TGTGCCAGCAGTTTCCGGGACCGAGCAATTCAGCCCCAGCATTTT.

The chain carries TRBV7-2 and TRBJ1-5, with 8 bases matching TRBD1. The trim removed 2 bases at V and 2 bases at J, leaving 8 bases unmatched. CDR1 SGHTA and CDR2 FQGNSA come from the germline V gene. This CDR3 has 17 amino acids. CDR3 residues: CASSLLPTGVGNQPQHF. In nucleotides, the CDR3 is TGTGCCAGCAGCTTATTACCGACAGGGGTCGGCAATCAGCCCCAGCATTTT.

The V and J genes are TRBV18 and TRBJ2-7, with 8 bases matching TRBD1. Germline-derived CDR1 and CDR2 are KGHSH and LQKENI. The CDR3 is 14 residues long. J gave up 1 base and V 3 bases, and 2 bases lay outside the gene matches. CDR3 nucleotides: TGTGCCAGCTCACCGGGACAGGAGTCCTACGAGCAGTACTTC. It codes for CASSPGQESYEQYF.

V usage is TRBV2 and J usage is TRBJ2-3; D is possibly TRBD2 (6 bases). The germline V and J ends were trimmed by 6 bases and 7 bases, with 20 bases remaining between them. The CDR3 loop spans 15 amino acids. Germline values: CDR1 SNHLY, CDR2 FYNNEI. CDR3 loop: CASRGGLVGRNTQYF. CDR3 bases: TGTGCCAGCAGGGGGGGACTGGTCGGCCGGAATACGCAGTATTTT.

The V call is TRBV29-1, the J call TRBJ2-3; tentative D call: TRBD1 (5 bases). Germline V gene sequence: CDR1 SQVTM, CDR2 ANQGSEA. V gave up 2 bases and J gave up 3 bases, with 12 bases separating them. This CDR3 is 14 amino acids long. Here the CDR3 reads CSVEQGMRTDTQYF. Written as DNA, the CDR3 is TGCAGCGTTGAACAGGGAATGAGGACAGATACGCAGTATTTT.

On this clone: The sample holds other DNA sequences that translate to the same CDR3. The V gene is TRBV6-6, the J gene TRBJ2-7; 12 bases match TRBD2. From germline, CDR1 is MNHNY and CDR2 SVGAGI (reference sequence). This CDR3 comprises 14 residues. With 8 bases clipped from V and 2 bases from J, the junction kept 4 bases outside the gene matches. CDR3 loop: CASRWTSGTYEQYF. CDR3 coding DNA: TGTGCCAGCCGCTGGACTAGCGGGACCTACGAGCAGTACTTC.

This rearrangement joins TRBV30 to TRBJ2-1; 7 positions agree with TRBD1. The V gene end was trimmed by 7 bases and the J gene end by 0 bases; junction bases not matched to a gene: 6. The CDR3 loop spans 14 amino acids. Germline V gives CDR1 GTSNPN, CDR2 SVGIG (reference sequence). As DNA, the CDR3 is TGTGCCTTCGACAGGGAAAGCTCCTACAATGAGCAGTTCTTC. Translation gives CAFDRESSYNEQFF.

The V gene is TRBV5-1, the J gene TRBJ2-1; 8 nucleotides agree with TRBD1. Germline lookup yields CDR1 SGHRS and CDR2 YFSETQ. J was trimmed by 5 bases and V by 2 bases; bases with no gene match: 6. This CDR3 has 15 amino acids. The DNA for the CDR3 is TGCGCCAGCAGCTTCGACAGGGGTGACCACAATGAGCAGTTCTTC. Translating it yields CASSFDRGDHNEQFF.

V and J are TRBV28 and TRBJ2-2; no firm D call. V was clipped by 7 bases and J by 4 bases, with 16 bases between them. This CDR3 has 15 residues. CDR1 is MDHEN and CDR2 is SYDVKM in the germline V gene. The CDR3 DNA follows: TGTGCCAGCATCGTATCCAGGATGAGCACCGGGGAGCTGTTTTTT. Translation: CASIVSRMSTGELFF.

The chain recombines TRBV28 with TRBJ1-2; D possibly corresponds to TRBD1 (5 bases). Germline CDR1 and CDR2: MDHEN and SYDVKM. CDR3 length: 15 amino acids. V lost 4 bases, J lost 7 bases, and 19 bases lay in between. CDR3 sequence (DNA): TGTGCCAGCAGTTATATCTCAGGGACGGTCGGTGGCTACACCTTC. Translating it yields CASSYISGTVGGYTF.

This chain connects TRBV18 to TRBJ2-1; weak D call: TRBD1 (5 bases). This CDR3 comprises 15 residues. The germline gives CDR1 KGHSH, CDR2 LQKENI. The V gene lost 3 bases and the J gene lost 8 bases, with 17 bases spanning the gap. The CDR3 DNA reads as TGTGCCAGCTCACCTATGCTGCTCAGGGCGGATGAGCAGTTCTTC. It specifies CASSPMLLRADEQFF.

This chain uses TRBV27 with TRBJ2-7; tentatively, D is TRBD1 or TRBD2 (5 bases each). The V gene's germline CDR1 is MNHEY and CDR2 SMNVEV (reference sequence). Trimming left V 0 bases short and J 4 bases short, with 16 bases between. This CDR3 comprises 16 residues. CDR3 coding DNA: TGTGCCAGCAGTTTATCCCGGGGCAGGCAACATTACGAGCAGTACTTC. Translating it yields CASSLSRGRQHYEQYF.

The rearrangement joins TRBV28 to TRBJ2-4; 8 bases line up with TRBD2. Unmatched junction bases numbered 8, after V lost 4 bases and J lost 0 bases. The CDR3 has 17 residues. CDR1 MDHEN and CDR2 SYDVKM come from the germline V gene. For the CDR3, the DNA is TGTGCCAGCAGTTCTCACGGACTAGCAGAAGCCAAAAACATTCAGTACTTC. Translated, it gives CASSSHGLAEAKNIQYF.

The rearrangement uses TRBV9 and TRBJ2-2, with D perhaps TRBD2 (6 bases). Trimming took 2 bases from V and 1 from J, leaving 21 bases between them. The CDR3 consists of 19 residues. Germline CDR1 and CDR2: SGDLS and YYNGEE. CDR3 sequence reads: CASSVSWWRAQKNTGELFF. The DNA for the CDR3 is TGTGCCAGCAGCGTTAGTTGGTGGAGGGCGCAGAAGAACACCGGGGAGCTGTTTTTT.

The chain recombines TRBV28 with TRBJ1-3; 7 positions match TRBD1. The V gene's germline CDR1 is MDHEN and CDR2 SYDVKM. The CDR3 totals 14 residues. The V gene end was trimmed by 6 bases and the J gene end by 3 bases; junction bases not matched to a gene: 5. In nucleotides, the CDR3 is TGTGCCAGCAGATTACAGGGGAATGGAAACACCATATATTTT. This codes for CASRLQGNGNTIYF. Together with reference TRBV28 and TRBJ1-3, the CDR3 gives the full variable domain: DVKVTQSSRYLVKRTGEKVFLECVQDMDHENMFWYRQDPGLGLRLIYFSYDVKMKEKGDIPEGYSVSREKKERFSLILESASTNQTSMYLCASRLQGNGNTIYFGEGSWLTVV.

The rearrangement links TRBV5-1 to TRBJ2-3; TRBD2 aligns across 7 bases. Losses at the gene ends were 2 bases for V and 0 bases for J; bases not matched to a gene: 3. The CDR3 contains 15 residues. The germline CDR1 and CDR2 sequences are SGHRS and YFSETQ. CDR3 sequence reads: CASSFRDYSTDTQYF. The CDR3 DNA reads as TGCGCCAGCAGCTTTAGGGACTATAGCACAGATACGCAGTATTTT.

Remarks on this clone: The same CDR3 can be traced to other DNA sequences in this sample. This chain links TRBV6-1 with TRBJ1-1; no clear D gene. Trimming stripped 2 bases from V and 4 bases from J, with 8 bases between. Germline V CDR1 and CDR2: MNHNS, SASEGT. The CDR3 covers 13 residues. Here the CDR3 reads CASSELRGTEAFF. The CDR3 DNA sequence: TGTGCCAGCAGTGAATTGAGAGGCACTGAAGCTTTCTTT.

The CDR3 nucleotides are TGTGCCAGCAGCTTGACAGGGGGCGGCTATGGCTACACCTTC. Translated: CASSLTGGGYGYTF. The chain carries TRBV5-8 and TRBJ1-2; TRBD1 agrees at 9 bases. CDR3 length: 14 residues. Per germline, CDR1 SGHTS and CDR2 YDEGEE. V dropped 1 base and J dropped 4; count of bases not matched to a gene: 2.

The J gene is TRBJ2-7, the V gene TRBV29-1, with 15 bases aligning to TRBD2. CDR1 and CDR2 from the germline V gene are SQVTM and ANQGSEA. V shed 1 base and J 5 bases; nucleotides not matched to a gene: 6. The CDR3 runs to 16 residues. CDR3 sequence reads: CSVEAPWTSGRDEQYF. CDR3 coding DNA: TGCAGCGTTGAAGCCCCCTGGACTAGCGGGAGGGACGAGCAGTACTTC.

This sequence joins TRBV2 and TRBJ2-2; D gene unclear. This CDR3 comprises 15 residues. V was trimmed by 4 bases and J by 1 base, leaving 10 bases between them. Germline CDR1 SNHLY, CDR2 FYNNEI. CDR3 amino acids: CASSGLNQNTGELFF. CDR3 nucleotides: TGTGCCAGCAGTGGGCTAAATCAGAACACCGGGGAGCTGTTTTTT.

This clone was recorded only once. The junction departs from germline at one end; a sequencing error may be responsible. The gene calls are TRBV5-5 and TRBJ2-2, with a possible D match to TRBD1 (5 bases). Germline lookup yields CDR1 SGHKS and CDR2 YYEKEE (reference sequence). The CDR3 is made up of 15 amino acids. The CDR3 sequence is CASNLGTGSPRELFF. The CDR3 nucleotides are TGTGCCAGCAACTTGGGAACAGGATCCCCCAGGGAGCTGTTTTTT. The full variable domain, in which reference TRBV5-5 and TRBJ2-2 provide the parts outside the CDR3, is DAGVTQSPTHLIKTRGQQVTLRCSPISGHKSVSWYQQVLGQGPQFIFQYYEKEERGRGNFPDRFSARQFPNYSSELNVNALLLGDSALYLCASNLGTGSPRELFFGEGSRLTVL.

V and J are TRBV14 and TRBJ2-7; D possibly corresponds to TRBD2 (5 bases). Germline lookup yields CDR1 SGHDN and CDR2 FVKESK. CDR3 length: 13 residues. V was clipped by 4 bases and J by 3 bases, with 10 bases between them. The CDR3 sequence: CASSLRVFYEQYF. The CDR3, as DNA: TGTGCCAGCAGCCTGCGGGTATTCTACGAGCAGTACTTC. The full variable domain, rest sourced from reference TRBV14 and TRBJ2-7, is EAGVTQFPSHSVIEKGQTVTLRCDPISGHDNLYWYRRVMGKEIKFLLHFVKESKQDESGMPNNRFLAERTGGTYSTLKVQPAELEDSGVYFCASSLRVFYEQYFGPGTRLTVT.

Comments on this clone: Different DNA sequences within this sample yield the same CDR3. V is TRBV11-3 and J is TRBJ2-3; D might be TRBD1 (5 bases). V was pared by 2 bases and J by 6 bases, with 6 bases between. The CDR3 spans 12 residues. CDR1 is SGHNT and CDR2 is YENEEA in the germline V gene. The CDR3 region has the DNA TGTGCCAGCAGCTTACAGGGTGATACGCAGTATTTT. It codes for CASSLQGDTQYF.

The J gene is TRBJ1-2, the V gene TRBV6-5; 7 bases agree with TRBD1. Trimming at V came to 0 bases and at J to 4 bases, leaving 5 bases not matched to a gene. The CDR3 length is 15 residues. CDR1 and CDR2 (germline): MNHEY, SVGAGI. The CDR3 DNA is TGTGCCAGCAGTTACTCCGCAGGGGGGGGCTATGGCTACACCTTC. This translates into CASSYSAGGGYGYTF.

This sequence joins TRBV2 and TRBJ2-2; D perhaps matches TRBD2 (6 bases). CDR3 length equals 15 residues. Germline V gene sequence: CDR1 SNHLY, CDR2 FYNNEI. V was trimmed by 8 bases and J by 0 bases, leaving 13 bases between them. CDR3 amino acids: CASSGEFANTGELFF. CDR3 bases: TGTGCCAGCTCGGGGGAGTTCGCGAACACCGGGGAGCTGTTTTTT. Full variable domain (missing parts from reference TRBV2 and TRBJ2-2): EPEVTQTPSHQVTQMGQEVILRCVPISNHLYFYWYRQILGQKVEFLVSFYNNEISEKSEIFDDQFSVERPDGSNFTLKIRSTKLEDSAMYFCASSGEFANTGELFFGEGSRLTVL.

This clone was picked up one time. The sample has other DNA sequences that encode this CDR3 too. CDR3 sequence reads: CASSPTANTGELFF. DNA for the CDR3: TGTGCCAGCTCACCGACCGCGAACACCGGGGAGCTGTTTTTT. The chain employs TRBV18 and TRBJ2-2; D unclear. CDR1 KGHSH and CDR2 LQKENI come from the germline V gene. CDR3 size: 14 residues. V was clipped by 3 bases and J by 0 bases, with 5 bases between them.

In this sample, this clone turned up once. The V and J genes are TRBV5-1 and TRBJ2-1; 8 bases agree with TRBD2. This CDR3 has 16 amino acids. From germline, CDR1 is SGHRS and CDR2 YFSETQ. V was pared by 1 base and J by 0 bases, with 3 bases of the junction left unmatched. The CDR3 region has the DNA TGCGCCAGCAGCTTGAATAGCGGGACCTCCTACAATGAGCAGTTCTTC. Residues: CASSLNSGTSYNEQFF.

The rearrangement joins TRBV6-1 to TRBJ1-4; maybe TRBD1 (5 bases). Germline V gene data show CDR1 as MNHNS and CDR2 as SASEGT. The CDR3 has 15 amino acids. V lost 0 bases and J lost 4, with 9 bases in between. This CDR3 is CASSEAPGGNEKLFF. Written as DNA, the CDR3 is TGTGCCAGCAGTGAAGCCCCGGGGGGTAATGAAAAACTGTTTTTT.

Points on this clone: Other DNA sequences within the sample encode an identical CDR3. V usage is TRBV28 and J usage is TRBJ2-7, with 8 nucleotides matching TRBD2. This CDR3 comprises 15 residues. Germline CDR1 reads MDHEN; CDR2 reads SYDVKM. V shed 2 bases, J shed 3 bases, and the junction held 6 bases outside the gene matches. CDR3 nucleotides: TGTGCCAGCAGTTTACGGCTAGCGGGTGGCTACGAGCAGTACTTC. Translation gives CASSLRLAGGYEQYF. Using reference TRBV28 and TRBJ2-7 for the parts outside the CDR3, the full variable domain is DVKVTQSSRYLVKRTGEKVFLECVQDMDHENMFWYRQDPGLGLRLIYFSYDVKMKEKGDIPEGYSVSREKKERFSLILESASTNQTSMYLCASSLRLAGGYEQYFGPGTRLTVT.

The V gene is TRBV6-6, the J gene TRBJ1-1, with D possibly matching TRBD1 (5 bases). Deletions cut 2 bases from V and 1 base from J, with 8 bases between. This CDR3 has 14 residues. CDR1 and CDR2 from the germline V gene are MNHNY and SVGAGI (reference sequence). The CDR3 spells CASSYGGGNTEAFF. CDR3 DNA: TGTGCCAGCAGTTACGGGGGAGGGAACACTGAAGCTTTCTTT.